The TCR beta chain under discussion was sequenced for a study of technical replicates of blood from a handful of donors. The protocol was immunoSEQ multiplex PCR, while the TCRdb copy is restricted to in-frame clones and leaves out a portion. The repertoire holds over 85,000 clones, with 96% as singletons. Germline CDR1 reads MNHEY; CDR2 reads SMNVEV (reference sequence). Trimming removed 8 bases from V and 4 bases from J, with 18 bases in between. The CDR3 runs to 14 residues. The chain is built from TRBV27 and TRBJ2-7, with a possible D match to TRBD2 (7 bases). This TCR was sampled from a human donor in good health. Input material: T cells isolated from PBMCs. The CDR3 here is CASGSGRGGYEQYF. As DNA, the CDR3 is TGTGCCAGCGGCTCAGGGAGGGGGGGATACGAGCAGTACTTC.